The clone carrying this T cell receptor beta chain has only a few counts. What it binds is not known. The data belong to a study of T cell repertoires in ileal Crohn's disease. Whole-study results and caveats: Compared with CD4 T cells, sorted CD8 cells carried more expanded clones.

The time point: neoterminal ileum biopsy at postoperative endoscopy, about 6 months after surgery. Method: immunoSEQ multiplex PCR; TCRdb's copy keeps in-frame clones and lacks some. The sample contains about 62,000 clones, 85% to 90% of which appear only once. Sequenced: ileal tissue. This receptor was taken from an adult with Crohn's disease.

The CDR3 nucleotides read TGTGCCAGCAGCTTGCTGGGGACATACAACTATGGCTACACCTTC. Protein: CASSLLGTYNYGYTF. The chain employs TRBV5-6 and TRBJ1-2, with D perhaps TRBD1 (6 bases). Germline assignment: CDR1 SGHDT and CDR2 YYEEEE. The CDR3 spans 15 residues. Trimming pared 1 base from V and 2 bases from J, leaving 12 bases between. Full variable domain (rest looked up from reference TRBV5-6 and TRBJ1-2): DAGVTQSPTHLIKTRGQQVTLRCSPKSGHDTVSWYQQALGQGPQFIFQYYEEEERQRGNFPDRFSGHQFPNYSSELNVNALLLGDSALYLCASSLLGTYNYGYTFGSGTRLTVV.